The following is a T cell receptor beta chain sequence with its context. This sample was included in a study of blood T cell repertoires in COVID-19. Clinical history reported by participants formed the basis on which cohorts were assigned. Before they entered the study, exposed participants had met a COVID-19 case within 2 weeks. Libraries were prepared by immunoSEQ multiplex PCR; TCRdb keeps only in-frame clonotypes and omits some of them. The data hold about 280,000 clones, with approximately 90% observed a single time. The source is a man in his forties who had been exposed to COVID-19. Sequenced: PBMCs or T cells enriched from blood (not recorded which).

The CDR3 here is CASSGSGTIKPNTEAFF. CDR3 DNA: TGTGCCAGCAGTGGATCCGGGACAATAAAACCGAACACTGAAGCTTTCTTT. This chain joins TRBV9 and TRBJ1-1; tentatively, D is TRBD1 (6 bases). V was clipped by 5 bases and J by 1 base, with 21 bases between them. Per germline, CDR1 SGDLS and CDR2 YYNGEE. This CDR3 spans 17 amino acids.